Below, 21 T cell receptor beta chains from the same sample are listed, as sequenced in a study of technical replicates of blood from a handful of donors. Method: immunoSEQ multiplex PCR; TCRdb's copy keeps in-frame clones and lacks some. The table shows around 63,000 clones, with 95% to 98% occurring only once. Material for sequencing was T cells isolated from PBMCs. The receptors shown here come from a human donor in good health.

The chain is built from TRBV5-6 and TRBJ2-2; no firm D call. The germline gives CDR1 SGHDT, CDR2 YYEEEE. V shed 5 bases and J shed 1 base, with 18 bases lying between them. The CDR3 has 17 residues. Here the CDR3 reads CASSWLDAWVNTGELFF. The DNA for the CDR3 is TGTGCCAGCAGTTGGCTAGATGCTTGGGTGAACACCGGGGAGCTGTTTTTT.

The V call is TRBV6-5, the J call TRBJ2-6, with 7 positions matching TRBD1. This CDR3 region has 16 residues. The J segment lost 4 bases and the V segment lost 0 bases, leaving 3 bases of the junction unmatched. Germline CDR1 reads MNHEY; CDR2 reads SVGAGI. The CDR3 DNA reads as TGTGCCAGCAGTTACTCGACAGGGAGCGGGGCCAACGTCCTGACTTTC. Translating gives CASSYSTGSGANVLTF.

The chain couples TRBV4-1 to TRBJ2-7, with TRBD2 matching 8 bases. There are 16 residues in the CDR3. The germline gives CDR1 MGHRA, CDR2 YSYEKL. Trimming at V came to 0 bases and at J to 9 bases, leaving 13 bases not matched to a gene. The CDR3 coding sequence is TGCGCCAGCAGCCAAGATCCCACGGGAGGGATGTTATGGCAGTACTTC. This translates into CASSQDPTGGMLWQYF.

The CDR3 DNA is TGTGCCAGCAGCCATAGCGGGGATAATTCACCCCTCCACTTT. Protein sequence: CASSHSGDNSPLHF. The genes are TRBV14 and TRBJ1-6, with no clear D. Germline V lookup: CDR1 SGHDN, CDR2 FVKESK. Trimming took 3 bases from V and 5 from J, leaving 8 bases between them. The CDR3 covers 14 residues.

The V call is TRBV27, the J call TRBJ2-7, with 7 bases identical to TRBD2. There are 14 residues in the CDR3. Trimming took 7 bases from V and 2 from J; bases not matched to a gene: 8. CDR1 is MNHEY, CDR2 SMNVEV, per germline (reference sequence). The CDR3 sequence: CASTGGRVTYEQYF. The CDR3 DNA follows: TGTGCCAGCACCGGAGGGAGGGTCACCTACGAGCAGTACTTC.

This clone has a single count. This chain uses TRBV5-1 with TRBJ2-5; D uncertain. Germline V gene sequence: CDR1 SGHRS, CDR2 YFSETQ. Trimming pared 0 bases from V and 0 bases from J, leaving 6 bases between. There are 14 residues in the CDR3. For the CDR3, the DNA is TGCGCCAGCAGCTTGGATCGGTACCAAGAGACCCAGTACTTC. This gives the protein CASSLDRYQETQYF.

The chain carries TRBV5-8 and TRBJ1-2; a possible D gene is TRBD1 (5 bases). The CDR3 totals 15 residues. The germline V and J ends were trimmed by 3 bases and 4 bases, with 16 bases remaining between them. CDR1 is SGHTS, CDR2 YDEGEE, per germline. The CDR3: CASSSPRRGIYGYTF. DNA of the CDR3: TGTGCCAGCAGCTCACCCCGTCGGGGGATCTATGGCTACACCTTC. The full variable domain, rest sourced from reference TRBV5-8 and TRBJ1-2, is EAGVTQSPTHLIKTRGQQATLRCSPISGHTSVYWYQQALGLGLQFLLWYDEGEERNRGNFPPRFSGRQFPNYSSELNVNALELEDSALYLCASSSPRRGIYGYTFGSGTRLTVV.

This chain links TRBV4-1 with TRBJ2-1; tentatively, D is TRBD2 (6 bases). Germline CDR1 and CDR2: MGHRA and YSYEKL. With 2 bases removed from V and 6 bases from J, the gap between germline ends came to 17 bases. The CDR3 is 16 residues long. In nucleotides, the CDR3 is TGCGCCAGCAGCCAACCGACTAGTGGGACCCGCAATGAGCAGTTCTTC. It is translated as CASSQPTSGTRNEQFF.

J is TRBJ1-2 and V is TRBV9, with D maybe TRBD1 (5 bases). The CDR3 covers 13 residues. CDR1 and CDR2 (germline): SGDLS, YYNGEE. Trimming took 4 bases from V and 8 from J, leaving 15 bases between them. The CDR3 loop is CASSLQGRGGYTF. The DNA of the CDR3 is TGTGCCAGCAGCTTGCAGGGCCGTGGGGGCTACACCTTC.

V and J are TRBV5-3 and TRBJ2-1, with D tentatively TRBD1 (6 bases). TRBV5-3 is annotated as an ORF whose role is uncertain. The CDR3 is made up of 16 amino acids. Trimming cost V 0 bases and J 5 bases, with 15 bases left between them. The CDR3 nucleotides read TGTGCCAGAAGCTTGGAAGCACAGGGAGAGAACAATGAGCAGTTCTTC. Translated: CARSLEAQGENNEQFF.

The rearrangement links TRBV14 to TRBJ2-5, with 10 bases lining up with TRBD1. V dropped 2 bases and J dropped 5; count of bases not matched to a gene: 23. There are 21 residues in the CDR3. The germline V gene encodes CDR1 SGHDN and CDR2 FVKESK. CDR3 nucleotides: TGTGCCAGCAGCCAAAGGACCGACAGGGGGCTACTAGCTGGCATTCTGGAGACCCAGTACTTC. Protein product: CASSQRTDRGLLAGILETQYF.

The J gene is TRBJ2-3, the V gene TRBV19, with a tentative D call TRBD1 (6 bases). Germline V lookup: CDR1 LNHDA, CDR2 SQIVND (reference sequence). The CDR3 covers 16 residues. Trimming took 7 bases from V and 5 from J, leaving 22 bases between them. CDR3 loop: CASNQRGQGLLDTQYF. CDR3 in DNA: TGTGCCAGTAATCAGCGTGGCCAGGGGTTGTTAGATACGCAGTATTTT.

This clone was detected once. V gene TRBV11-2 combines with J gene TRBJ1-1; D gene ambiguous. Germline V gene lookup returns CDR1 SGHAT and CDR2 FQNNGV. V dropped 5 bases and J dropped 8 bases, with 18 bases sitting between them. CDR3 length equals 14 residues. This CDR3 is CASSPIKSRLEAFF. The CDR3, as DNA: TGTGCCAGCAGCCCGATTAAATCGAGACTCGAAGCTTTCTTT. Based on the CDR3 plus reference TRBV11-2 and TRBJ1-1, the full variable domain is EAGVAQSPRYKIIEKRQSVAFWCNPISGHATLYWYQQILGQGPKLLIQFQNNGVVDDSQLPKDRFSAERLKGVDSTLKIQPAKLEDSAVYLCASSPIKSRLEAFFGQGTRLTVV.

Here the CDR3 DNA reads TGTGCCAGCAGCTCGCCCGGGGACATGAACACTGAAGCTTTCTTT. Protein sequence: CASSSPGDMNTEAFF. J is TRBJ1-1 and V is TRBV4-2; tentatively, D is TRBD1 (6 bases). Germline loops: CDR1 LGHNA, CDR2 YNFKEQ. With 5 bases removed from V and 0 bases from J, the gap between germline ends came to 13 bases. The CDR3 is made up of 15 amino acids.

V gene TRBV7-9 combines with J gene TRBJ2-6; 7 bases map to TRBD1. The V segment lost 7 bases and the J segment 0 bases; nucleotides outside the gene matches: 9. Germline-derived CDR1 and CDR2 are SEHNR and FQNEAQ (reference sequence). This CDR3 spans 17 amino acids. The CDR3 loop reads CASTRQGAGSGANVLTF. The CDR3 coding sequence is TGTGCCAGCACCAGACAGGGTGCAGGCTCTGGGGCCAACGTCCTGACTTTC.

The chain combines TRBV13 with TRBJ1-6; D remains unclear. V lost 0 bases to trimming and J lost 10 bases, with 4 bases between them. The CDR3 has 12 amino acids. Germline CDR1 is PRHDT and CDR2 is FYEKMQ (reference sequence). Here the CDR3 DNA reads TGTGCCAGCAGCTTAGGTGGCTCACCCCTCCACTTT. It specifies CASSLGGSPLHF.

The V call is TRBV29-1, the J call TRBJ1-5, with D possibly matching TRBD1 (5 bases). The V end was cut by 6 bases, the J end by 3 bases, with 18 bases between. The CDR3 spans 15 residues. Germline CDR1 is SQVTM and CDR2 is ANQGSEA. CDR3 region: CSVRGDGGFNQPQHF. DNA of the CDR3: TGCAGCGTACGTGGTGATGGGGGGTTCAATCAGCCCCAGCATTTT.

The chain couples TRBV19 to TRBJ2-1; TRBD2 is a possible D gene (6 bases). V was trimmed by 6 bases and J by 9 bases, leaving 12 bases between them. This CDR3 has 12 amino acids. The germline V gene has CDR1 LNHDA and CDR2 SQIVND (reference sequence). The CDR3: CASRGRRGEQFF. The CDR3 coding sequence is TGTGCCAGTAGGGGACGGAGGGGTGAGCAGTTCTTC.

V is TRBV29-1 and J is TRBJ2-7; D ambiguous. The CDR3 spans 11 residues. V dropped 4 bases and J dropped 6 bases, with 10 bases sitting between them. Germline V CDR1 and CDR2: SQVTM, ANQGSEA. Here the CDR3 reads CSVVQVGEQYF. CDR3 bases: TGCAGCGTTGTCCAGGTTGGCGAGCAGTACTTC.

V gene TRBV5-6 combines with J gene TRBJ1-2; 12 nucleotides agree with TRBD1. Germline CDR1 is SGHDT and CDR2 is YYEEEE. This CDR3 is built from 15 residues. Trimming removed 5 bases from V and 5 bases from J; junction bases left unmatched: 7. CDR3 DNA: TGTGCCAGCAGGTTCCGGGACAGGGGGCGGTATGGCTACACCTTC. Translated: CASRFRDRGRYGYTF.

The J gene is TRBJ2-7, the V gene TRBV5-1; 11 positions agree with TRBD2. The length of the CDR3 is 14 residues. Trimming took 0 bases from V and 7 from J; bases not matched to a gene: 3. Germline CDR1 and CDR2: SGHRS and YFSETQ. Written as DNA, the CDR3 is TGCGCCAGCAGCTTGGGACTAGCGGGGAGAGAGCAGTACTTC. Its translation is CASSLGLAGREQYF.